A selection of T cell receptor beta chains follows, all from one sample in a study of T and B cells in COVID-19 patients. One entry per CDR3 protein results from TCRdb running MiXCR on the multiplex PCR reads. The data hold a few thousand distinct CDR3 sequences, with under 30% observed a single time. Sequencing input: blood. The source of these receptors is a human donor with active COVID-19. Each CDR3 is given with its conserved first and last residue. D genes are given only for firm matches. Clone size is given for some rows only: seen once, a few or many times, or a class if the clone is expanded.

TRBJ2-2 - TRBV19 large 15 CASSILPALTGELFF TGTGCCAGTAGTATTTTACCAGCCCTCACCGGGGAGCTGTTTTTT
TRBJ2-2 TRBD1 TRBV6-2/TRBV6-3 medium-sized 17 CASHITGAGTVTGELFF TGTGCCTCCCATATAACAGGGGCGGGCACTGTCACCGGGGAGCTGTTTTTT
TRBJ2-2 - TRBV5-1 medium-sized 15 CASSLRTVDTGELFF TGCGCCAGCAGCTTGAGGACGGTGGACACCGGGGAGCTGTTTTTT
TRBJ2-7 - TRBV6-5 medium-sized 13 CASSYATGYEQYF TGTGCCAGCAGTTACGCGACAGGCTACGAGCAGTACTTC
TRBJ2-1 TRBD2 TRBV20-1 - 15 CSALLAGGPGDEQFF TGCAGTGCATTACTAGCGGGAGGGCCGGGGGATGAGCAGTTCTTC
TRBJ2-1 - TRBV6-5 - 16 CASSYSTGSQGNEQFF TGTGCCAGCAGTTACTCGACTGGATCCCAAGGCAATGAGCAGTTCTTC
TRBJ2-1 - TRBV5-1 - 12 CASGDSYNEQFF TGCGCCAGCGGGGACTCCTACAATGAGCAGTTCTTC
TRBJ1-4 TRBD1 TRBV27 medium-sized 15 CASSFDGTAREKLFF TGTGCCAGCAGTTTCGACGGGACAGCCCGCGAAAAACTGTTTTTT
TRBJ2-3 - TRBV19 medium-sized 14 CASSSKQGTDTQYF TGTGCCAGTAGTTCTAAACAGGGAACAGATACGCAGTATTTT
TRBJ2-6 - TRBV18 medium-sized 15 CAARITPSGANVLTF TGTGCTGCCCGGATCACACCATCTGGGGCCAACGTCCTGACTTTC
TRBJ2-3 - TRBV7-9 medium-sized 16 CASSLAFGDSTDTQYF TGTGCCAGCAGCTTAGCTTTCGGCGATAGCACAGATACGCAGTATTTT
TRBJ1-6 - TRBV19 medium-sized 16 CASSESTGIFNSPLHF TGTGCCAGTAGTGAGTCGACCGGGATTTTTAATTCACCCCTCCACTTT
TRBJ2-5 TRBD2 TRBV20-1 - 15 CSAYTQRGNQETQYF TGCAGTGCTTACACCCAGCGGGGGAACCAAGAGACCCAGTACTTC
TRBJ2-2 TRBD2 TRBV19 - 13 CASSISGLAELFF TGTGCCAGTAGTATATCTGGACTAGCGGAGCTGTTTTTT
TRBJ1-5 TRBD1 TRBV15 medium-sized 16 CATSRGDRVGNQPQHF TGTGCCACCAGCAGAGGAGACAGGGTAGGCAATCAGCCCCAGCATTTT
TRBJ2-5 - TRBV20-1 - 12 CSATQGAETQYF TGCAGTGCTACACAGGGTGCCGAGACCCAGTACTTC
TRBJ1-2 - TRBV7-9 large 15 CARSLGVEWDYGYTF TGTGCCAGAAGCTTAGGGGTTGAATGGGACTATGGCTACACCTTC
TRBJ2-3 - TRBV29-1 large 13 CSVEVGATDTQYF TGCAGCGTTGAAGTGGGGGCCACAGATACGCAGTATTTT
TRBJ1-2 - TRBV6-1 medium-sized 13 CASSRDDNYGYTF TGTGCCAGCTCCCGGGACGATAACTATGGCTACACCTTC
TRBJ1-2 TRBD1 TRBV19 - 14 CASSTPQGFYGYTF TGTGCCAGTAGTACCCCACAGGGGTTCTATGGCTACACCTTC
TRBJ2-7 - TRBV6-5 medium-sized 16 CASSYSSGAHPYEQYF TGTGCCAGCAGTTACTCGTCGGGGGCGCACCCCTACGAGCAGTACTTC
TRBJ1-6 - TRBV7-9 medium-sized 12 CASSLDQSPLHF TGTGCCAGCAGCTTAGACCAGTCACCCCTCCACTTT
TRBJ2-7 - TRBV18 medium-sized 16 CASSRGGGAEAYEQYF TGTGCCAGCTCAAGGGGGGGGGGAGCGGAGGCCTACGAGCAGTACTTC